This passage covers 20 T cell receptor beta chains from one sample sequenced in a study of shared clonotypes between healthy human individuals. Repertoires were generated with immunoSEQ multiplex PCR, while TCRdb's copy carries only in-frame clones and drops some. The table lists over a million clones, about 84% of them singletons. Sequencing was done on a sample of memory CD4+ T cells from PBMCs. The subset: CD45RA-negative fraction. The receptors here all came from a man aged 18 to 29 in good health. Some clones in this sample may be carry-over from other donors' samples.

Concerning this clone: Other nucleotide sequences from this sample produce the same CDR3. The CDR3 DNA reads as TGTGCCAGCAGTTTGGCGGAGACCCAGTACTTC. Translation gives CASSLAETQYF. This chain uses TRBV28 with TRBJ2-5; D is undetermined. V lost 3 bases and J lost 5, with 4 bases in between. CDR1 and CDR2 from the germline V gene are MDHEN and SYDVKM. This CDR3 region has 11 residues.

The chain combines TRBV7-9 with TRBJ1-3; D remains unclear. Germline CDR1 SEHNR, CDR2 FQNEAQ (reference sequence). V was cut by 6 bases and J by 4 bases, with 16 bases left in between. This CDR3 has 15 amino acids. In DNA, the CDR3 is TGTGCCAGCAGGGCCGGGCCTAACGTAGGAAACACCATATATTTT. This sequence encodes CASRAGPNVGNTIYF.

CDR3: CASATSGANNEQFF. The CDR3 DNA reads as TGTGCCAGTGCAACTAGCGGAGCTAACAATGAGCAGTTCTTC. The chain links TRBV19 to TRBJ2-1; 8 bases align to TRBD2. CDR1 is LNHDA and CDR2 is SQIVND in the germline V gene (reference sequence). The J segment lost 5 bases and the V segment lost 8 bases, leaving 8 bases of the junction unmatched. CDR3 length: 14 amino acids.

This clone was counted once. The chain employs TRBV14 and TRBJ1-2; possible D gene TRBD1, 5 bases. The V gene's germline CDR1 is SGHDN and CDR2 FVKESK. This CDR3 spans 14 amino acids. With 4 bases removed from V and 3 bases from J, the gap between germline ends came to 12 bases. The CDR3 bases are TGTGCCAGCAGCCCCGCGGCCAGGGACTATGGCTACACCTTC. Protein product: CASSPAARDYGYTF.

This rearrangement joins TRBV27 to TRBJ2-1; TRBD2 is a possible D gene (6 bases). CDR3 length: 16 residues. CDR1 and CDR2 (germline): MNHEY, SMNVEV (reference sequence). V lost 4 bases and J lost 0, with 13 bases in between. In nucleotides, the CDR3 is TGTGCCAGCAGTTCGAGCGGGTTGAGCTCCTACAATGAGCAGTTCTTC. It is translated as CASSSSGLSSYNEQFF.

The chain links TRBV18 to TRBJ2-1; TRBD2 agrees at 8 bases. J was trimmed by 0 bases and V by 4 bases; bases with no gene match: 5. Germline assignment: CDR1 KGHSH and CDR2 LQKENI. The CDR3 consists of 16 residues. The CDR3 region is CASSLLSGSSYNEQFF. Here the CDR3 DNA reads TGTGCCAGCTCACTATTAAGCGGGAGCTCCTACAATGAGCAGTTCTTC.

The chain is built from TRBV7-8 and TRBJ2-5, with TRBD1 as a possible D gene (6 bases). The V gene's germline CDR1 is SGHVS and CDR2 FQNEAQ. Trimming took 3 bases from V and 3 from J, leaving 11 bases between them. The length of the CDR3 is 14 residues. CDR3 nucleotides: TGTGCCAGCAGCTTTAGGACAGTTGAAGAGACCCAGTACTTC. This codes for CASSFRTVEETQYF.

This clone was seen many times. V gene TRBV28 combines with J gene TRBJ1-5; TRBD1 agrees at 7 bases. Per the germline V gene, CDR1 is MDHEN and CDR2 is SYDVKM. Trimming removed 5 bases from V and 1 base from J; junction bases left unmatched: 8. CDR3 length: 16 amino acids. The CDR3 region is CASSPARGQSNQPQHF. In nucleotides, the CDR3 is TGTGCCAGCAGTCCCGCCCGGGGACAGAGCAATCAGCCCCAGCATTTT.

The J gene is TRBJ2-5, the V gene TRBV5-6, with unresolved D. Germline V gives CDR1 SGHDT, CDR2 YYEEEE. This CDR3 has 13 amino acids. V shed 5 bases and J shed 1 base, with 9 bases lying between them. CDR3 DNA: TGTGCCAGCAGTCAAGGCCCCCAAGAGACCCAGTACTTC. Amino acid sequence: CASSQGPQETQYF.

This clone occurred a few times. The genes are TRBV15 and TRBJ1-4; D gene uncertain. CDR3 length: 13 residues. Germline assignment: CDR1 LNHNV and CDR2 YYDKDF (reference sequence). The V gene lost 4 bases and the J gene lost 7 bases, with 10 bases spanning the gap. The CDR3 DNA follows: TGTGCCACCAGCAAGCCTGCGCCTGAAAAACTGTTTTTT. It is translated as CATSKPAPEKLFF. The variable domain in full, with the rest retrieved from reference TRBV15 and TRBJ1-4, is DAMVIQNPRYQVTQFGKPVTLSCSQTLNHNVMYWYQQKSSQAPKLLFHYYDKDFNNEADTPDNFQSRRPNTSFCFLDIRSPGLGDTAMYLCATSKPAPEKLFFGSGTQLSVL.

This sequence joins TRBV11-2 and TRBJ1-1; D gene uncertain. Per germline, CDR1 SGHAT and CDR2 FQNNGV. Trimming took off 6 bases at V and 4 bases at J, with 12 bases between the two ends. The CDR3 length is 13 residues. The CDR3, as DNA: TGTGCCAGCAGACCAGAGATCGGCACTGAAGCTTTCTTT. Protein product: CASRPEIGTEAFF.

This chain joins TRBV27 and TRBJ2-5, with 8 bases that match TRBD2. Germline V gene lookup returns CDR1 MNHEY and CDR2 SMNVEV (reference sequence). CDR3 size: 14 residues. The trim removed 5 bases at V and 5 bases at J, leaving 7 bases unmatched. This chain's CDR3 is CASSGGTRGETQYF. As DNA, the CDR3 is TGTGCCAGCAGTGGCGGGACTAGAGGGGAGACCCAGTACTTC.

The chain is built from TRBV11-1 and TRBJ2-1; D ambiguous. The V gene's germline CDR1 is SGHAT and CDR2 FQDESV (reference sequence). The V end lost 1 base, the J end lost 1 base, and 8 bases lay between the germline ends. The CDR3 consists of 15 residues. CDR3 coding DNA: TGTGCCAGCAGCTTAGTCCCGGAGTCCTACAATGAGCAGTTCTTC. Residues: CASSLVPESYNEQFF. Drawing the rest from reference TRBV11-1 and TRBJ2-1, the complete variable domain is EAEVAQSPRYKITEKSQAVAFWCDPISGHATLYWYRQILGQGPELLVQFQDESVVDDSQLPKDRFSAERLKGVDSTLKIQPAELGDSAMYLCASSLVPESYNEQFFGPGTRLTVL.

The chain uses TRBV7-8 and TRBJ1-2, with a weak D call TRBD1 (5 bases). Germline CDR1 is SGHVS and CDR2 is FQNEAQ. The CDR3 is 16 residues long. Trimming pared 2 bases from V and 8 bases from J, leaving 21 bases between. CDR3 in amino acids: CASSLRAGPSSEGYTF. CDR3 in DNA: TGTGCCAGCAGCTTAAGGGCAGGGCCTTCTAGCGAAGGCTACACCTTC.

CDR3 DNA: TGTGCCAGCAGCCCCCGGACTAGCGGGGACAATGAGCAGTTCTTC. The encoded protein is CASSPRTSGDNEQFF. The chain combines TRBV7-3 with TRBJ2-1, with 12 positions matching TRBD2. J gave up 5 bases and V 5 bases, and 4 bases lay outside the gene matches. This CDR3 has 15 amino acids. The V gene's germline CDR1 is SGHTA and CDR2 FQGTGA.

The rearrangement links TRBV2 to TRBJ2-4; 8 nucleotides line up with TRBD1. Germline-derived CDR1 and CDR2 are SNHLY and FYNNEI. V trimming: 6 bases; J trimming: 8 bases; junction bases outside the gene matches: 15. The CDR3 consists of 16 residues. This CDR3 is CASRATGASRPDIQYF. CDR3 nucleotides: TGTGCCAGCAGAGCGACAGGGGCCTCACGGCCGGACATTCAGTACTTC.

This clone has a handful of counts. The rearrangement joins TRBV19 to TRBJ2-1, with 9 positions matching TRBD2. The CDR3 is 16 amino acids. Germline assignment: CDR1 LNHDA and CDR2 SQIVND (reference sequence). V dropped 5 bases and J dropped 9; count of bases not matched to a gene: 14. The CDR3 sequence is CASSSSSGVRGGEQFF. CDR3 in DNA: TGTGCCAGTAGTTCGTCTAGCGGGGTGCGAGGGGGTGAGCAGTTCTTC.

This clone was seen a handful of times. The genes are TRBV28 and TRBJ2-3; 9 bases map to TRBD2. This CDR3 is built from 16 residues. Trimming removed 7 bases from V and 4 bases from J; junction bases left unmatched: 12. Germline V gives CDR1 MDHEN, CDR2 SYDVKM. Here the CDR3 reads CASTFGGRGGADTQYF. The CDR3 nucleotides are TGTGCCAGCACTTTCGGCGGGAGGGGCGGTGCAGATACGCAGTATTTT.

The sample holds many counts of this clone. Other DNA sequences in the sample encode the same CDR3. The chain carries TRBV7-2 and TRBJ2-3; D gene uncertain. V dropped 3 bases and J dropped 4 bases, with 5 bases sitting between them. Germline CDR1 and CDR2: SGHTA and FQGNSA. The CDR3 runs to 12 residues. The CDR3 sequence is CASSLSADTQYF. CDR3 bases: TGTGCCAGCAGCTTGAGCGCAGATACGCAGTATTTT.

V is TRBV9 and J is TRBJ2-7; D might be TRBD1 (5 bases). Germline V gives CDR1 SGDLS, CDR2 YYNGEE. Trimming took 0 bases from V and 1 from J, leaving 11 bases between them. This CDR3 has 15 residues. CDR3 DNA: TGTGCCAGCAGCGTAGATCCAGGGAATTCCTACGAGCAGTACTTC. It translates to CASSVDPGNSYEQYF.